This T cell receptor (beta chain) comes out of a study of human T cells and chemical hapten exposure. Study at large: In the sensitization step, 2% DPC was placed on about 2 cm by about 2 cm of upper inner arm skin. Upper-back patch tests with 0.01% DPC were read at 6 days.

Unique molecular identifiers were attached to individual cDNA molecules within the library. A single record per CDR3 protein comes from TCRdb applying MiXCR to the RACE reads. Of roughly 130,000 distinct CDR3 sequences in the sample, around 10% were seen once. This clonotype has more than one count but fewer than ten. Time point meaning: patch test 3, about 24 weeks after DPC sensitization. Stated treatment: therapeutic diphenylcyclopropenone sensitization with weekly scalp DPC. Alopecia patients deemed DPC-suitable, aged 18 to 70, excluding pregnancy. With 9 bases clipped from V and 9 bases from J, the junction kept 9 bases outside the gene matches. This CDR3 contains 13 residues. Germline assignment: CDR1 MDHEN and CDR2 SYDVKM.

V usage is TRBV28 and J usage is TRBJ2-7, with 12 bases matching TRBD2. The sample was whole blood, taken in connection with sensitization to the hapten diphenylcyclopropenone (DPC). The sequence was obtained from a woman between 50 and 59 years old with alopecia areata. Some clones in this sample may be carry-over from other donors' samples. The CDR3 reads CASKGLAGMVQYF. In DNA, the CDR3 is TGTGCCAGTAAAGGACTAGCGGGAATGGTGCAGTACTTC.